This T cell receptor (beta chain) was observed in a study of cytomegalovirus exposure and HLA in healthy donors. General study points: The records held CMV serostatus as the only immune exposure information. Prediction of most subjects' HLA-A and HLA-B alleles by TCR beta sequences was reportedly accurate.

As concerns this clone: Its antigen is undetermined.

Germline-derived CDR1 and CDR2 are SGHDT and YYEEEE. This CDR3 region has 14 residues. Trimming removed 4 bases at V and 6 bases at J, with 14 bases between. PCR used 60 Vbeta primers and 13 Jbeta primers. Method: immunoSEQ multiplex PCR; TCRdb's copy keeps in-frame clones and lacks some. Of around 150,000 clones listed, about 80% were seen once; the top ten hold less than 10%. The chain is built from TRBV5-6 and TRBJ2-1; D gene uncertain. This clonotype originated in a man aged 18 to 30 in good health and CMV-seropositive. Sequencing input: PBMCs. CDR3 amino acids: CASSLPQEPNEQFF. In DNA, the CDR3 is TGTGCCAGCAGCCTACCCCAGGAACCCAATGAGCAGTTCTTC.